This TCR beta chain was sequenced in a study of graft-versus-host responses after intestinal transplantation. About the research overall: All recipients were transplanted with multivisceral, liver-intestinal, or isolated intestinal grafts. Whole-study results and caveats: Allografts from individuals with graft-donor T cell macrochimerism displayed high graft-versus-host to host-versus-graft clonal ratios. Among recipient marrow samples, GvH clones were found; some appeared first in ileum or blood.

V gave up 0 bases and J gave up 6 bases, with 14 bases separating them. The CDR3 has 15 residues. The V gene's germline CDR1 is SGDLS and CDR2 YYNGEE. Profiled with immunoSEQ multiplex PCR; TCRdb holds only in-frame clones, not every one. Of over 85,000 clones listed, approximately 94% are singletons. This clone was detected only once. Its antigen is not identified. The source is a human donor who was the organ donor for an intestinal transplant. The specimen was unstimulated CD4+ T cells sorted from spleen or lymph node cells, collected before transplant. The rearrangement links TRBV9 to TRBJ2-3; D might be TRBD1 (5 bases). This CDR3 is CASSVARQGRDTQYF. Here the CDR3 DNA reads TGTGCCAGCAGCGTAGCTAGGCAGGGTAGGGATACGCAGTATTTT.